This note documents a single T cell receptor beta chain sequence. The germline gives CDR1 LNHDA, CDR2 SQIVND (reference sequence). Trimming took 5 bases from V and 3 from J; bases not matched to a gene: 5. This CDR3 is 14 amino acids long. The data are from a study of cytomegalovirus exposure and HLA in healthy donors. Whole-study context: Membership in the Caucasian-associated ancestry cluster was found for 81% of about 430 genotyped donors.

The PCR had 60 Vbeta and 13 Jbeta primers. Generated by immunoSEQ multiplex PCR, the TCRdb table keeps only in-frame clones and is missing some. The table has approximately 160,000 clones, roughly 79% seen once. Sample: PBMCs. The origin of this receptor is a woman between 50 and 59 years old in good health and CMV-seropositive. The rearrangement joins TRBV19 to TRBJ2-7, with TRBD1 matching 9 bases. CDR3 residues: CASSSRDRVYEQYF. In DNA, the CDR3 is TGTGCCAGTAGTTCCCGGGACAGGGTCTACGAGCAGTACTTC. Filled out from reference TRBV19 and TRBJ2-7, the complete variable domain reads DGGITQSPKYLFRKEGQNVTLSCEQNLNHDAMYWYRQDPGQGLRLIYYSQIVNDFQKGDIAEGYSVSREKKESFPLTVTSAQKNPTAFYLCASSSRDRVYEQYFGPGTRLTVT.